This TCR beta chain was identified during a study of PD-L1 blockade in urothelial cancer. Study details: Intravenous atezolizumab, 1,200 mg every 3 weeks, was begun by patients around 2014. Most patients, about 85% of the roughly 29, were males with bladder-origin cancer. From 0 to 3 prior chemotherapy regimens had been given to the patients. Broader study findings: Having blood TCR clonality under the median before treatment predicted better survival.

This CDR3 spans 15 amino acids. Trimming removed 3 bases from V and 2 bases from J, with 11 bases in between. CDR1 is MNHEY and CDR2 is SMNVEV in the germline V gene (reference sequence). The time point here: pretreatment peripheral blood. In regard to this clone: Its antigen is unknown.

Clones were read by immunoSEQ multiplex PCR, and TCRdb kept only the in-frame ones, dropping some. Here the sample spans 70,000 to 80,000 clones, over 80% being singletons. V is TRBV27 and J is TRBJ1-5, with D maybe TRBD1 (6 bases). The receptor was isolated from a man aged 40-49 years with urothelial cancer. The source material was PBMCs, sampled around atezolizumab (anti-PD-L1) treatment. In nucleotides, the CDR3 is TGTGCCAGCAGTTTTCGGCGGGGGCGCAATCAGCCCCAGCATTTT. Its translation is CASSFRRGRNQPQHF.